This T cell receptor beta chain emerged from a study of OX40 agonist ivuxolimab in advanced cancers. Study-wide points: Among the least clonally expanded were partial responders at 0.1-3.0 mg/kg. Several nonresponders also turned out to have low normalized T-cell clonal expansion. At doses 0.1 to 3.0 mg/kg, CD4+ and CD8+ clones expanded.

TCRdb's table, derived via immunoSEQ multiplex PCR, lists solely in-frame clones and lacks some. The repertoire has tens of thousands of clones, 84% of them found once; the top ten carry around 7.3%. This CDR3 comprises 16 residues. Germline CDR1 is LNHNV and CDR2 is YYDKDF (reference sequence). The junction had 11 bases not matched to a gene; V was cut back by 2 bases and J by 7 bases. Systemic immunosuppression or autoimmune disease history was grounds to exclude patients. On this clone itself: What it recognizes is unknown.

The chain joins TRBV15 to TRBJ1-2; TRBD1 matches 9 bases. The clonotype originates from an adult with an advanced solid tumor such as melanoma, head and neck, liver or kidney cancer. The starting material was CD4+ or CD8+ T cells sorted from blood, obtained in a trial of the OX40 agonist ivuxolimab. The CDR3 DNA reads TGTGCCACCAGCAGACCAGGTGGGACAGGGATAGGTGGCTACACCTTC. It is translated as CATSRPGGTGIGGYTF.